The 23 T cell receptor beta chains below were found in one sample sequenced in a study of monozygotic twins with inflammatory bowel disease. After re-calling the 5' RACE reads, TCRdb lists one entry per CDR3 protein, DNA absent. The data show some 150,000 distinct CDR3 sequences, and the top ten clones hold 2% to 3%. The sample consisted of blood. These TCRs come from a human donor with ulcerative colitis or Crohn's disease, or a healthy co-twin of an affected twin (not recorded which).

The rearrangement uses TRBV30 and TRBJ2-1; TCRdb selects TRBD1, and the lack of DNA leaves this call unchecked. The CDR3 is made up of 16 amino acids. The germline CDR1 and CDR2 sequences are GTSNPN and SVGIG (reference sequence). This CDR3 reads CAWTWSRTGTINEQFF.

The chain uses TRBV3-1 and TRBJ1-5. The CDR3 has 13 residues. CDR1 LGHDT and CDR2 YNNKEL come from the germline V gene (reference sequence). CDR3 region: CASSPDVNQPQHF.

The chain employs TRBV3-1 and TRBJ1-6; the TCRdb D gene call, TRBD1, has no DNA to confirm it. The CDR3 covers 20 residues. From germline, CDR1 is LGHDT and CDR2 YNNKEL (reference sequence). The CDR3 protein is CASSQDEPGTGGSYNSPLHF. Full variable domain (remainder filled in from reference TRBV3-1 and TRBJ1-6): DTAVSQTPKYLVTQMGNDKSIKCEQNLGHDTMYWYKQDSKKFLKIMFSYNNKELIINETVPNRFSPKSPDKAHLNLHINSLELGDSAVYFCASSQDEPGTGGSYNSPLHFGNGTRLTVT.

This chain links TRBV12-1 with TRBJ1-3. TRBV12-1 is recorded as a pseudogene. This CDR3 is built from 14 residues. CDR3 protein: CARDFDRCRNTIYF.

The gene calls are TRBV5-4 and TRBJ1-3; lacking DNA, the TRBD1 call made by TCRdb goes unchecked. The CDR3 is 18 residues long. CDR1 and CDR2 from the germline V gene are SGHNT and YYREEE (reference sequence). CDR3 protein: CASSVLSPGGRGGNTIYF.

The gene calls are TRBV7-2 and TRBJ2-7; TCRdb selects TRBD2, and the lack of DNA leaves this call unchecked. Germline CDR1 and CDR2: SGHTA and FQGNSA. CDR3 size: 15 residues. The CDR3 is CASSFIAGGSYEQYF.

The gene calls are TRBV7-2 and TRBJ2-1; TCRdb's D gene call, TRBD2, goes unchecked for lack of DNA. Germline V gene lookup returns CDR1 SGHTA and CDR2 FQGNSA. The CDR3 runs to 14 residues. CDR3 sequence: CASSLDLEGNEQFF. Filled out from reference TRBV7-2 and TRBJ2-1, the complete variable domain reads GAGVSQSPSNKVTEKGKDVELRCDPISGHTALYWYRQSLGQGLEFLIYFQGNSAPDKSGLPSDRFSAERTGGSVSTLTIQRTQQEDSAVYLCASSLDLEGNEQFFGPGTRLTVL.

This rearrangement joins TRBV5-1 to TRBJ2-2; absent DNA, TCRdb's TRBD1 call cannot be checked. Germline-derived CDR1 and CDR2 are SGHRS and YFSETQ. The CDR3 has 16 residues. The CDR3 protein is CASSKNPPRDTGELFF.

The gene calls are TRBV20-1 and TRBJ2-5; TCRdb reports TRBD1, a call that lacks DNA to check it against. Germline CDR1 DFQATT, CDR2 SNEGSKA (reference sequence). The CDR3 runs to 14 residues. This CDR3 reads CSARDRTGQETQYF.

The chain links TRBV20-1 to TRBJ2-3; the D gene TCRdb calls, TRBD1, cannot be checked with no DNA. In germline, CDR1 is DFQATT, CDR2 SNEGSKA (reference sequence). The CDR3 has 16 residues. CDR3 region: CSARSRQGVTLDTQYF.

V and J are TRBV12-3 or TRBV12-4 and TRBJ2-7; TCRdb gives TRBD2 as the D gene, but with no DNA this cannot be confirmed. There are 14 residues in the CDR3. The CDR3 region is CASRSRKGHYEQYF.

This sequence joins TRBV7-2 and TRBJ1-5; TCRdb reports TRBD1, a call that lacks DNA to check it against. The CDR3 runs to 13 residues. Germline-derived CDR1 and CDR2 are SGHTA and FQGNSA. The CDR3 spells CASSLRNGGAQHF.

This chain connects TRBV6-5 to TRBJ2-1. Germline V gene lookup returns CDR1 MNHEY and CDR2 SVGAGI. The CDR3 totals 16 residues. The CDR3 sequence: CASSYSALSGEHEQFF.

J is TRBJ2-3 and V is TRBV15; TCRdb gives TRBD2 as the D gene, but with no DNA this cannot be confirmed. Germline loops: CDR1 LNHNV, CDR2 YYDKDF (reference sequence). This CDR3 is 17 amino acids long. The CDR3 loop reads CATSRGERDSYTDTQYF.

The V call is TRBV6-5, the J call TRBJ2-2; TCRdb's assignment of TRBD2 cannot be checked, as there is no DNA. The CDR3 is made up of 15 amino acids. Germline V gene lookup returns CDR1 MNHEY and CDR2 SVGAGI. This chain's CDR3 is CASSSSYLAPGELLF.

The CDR3 sequence: CASSPPGPAAYEQYF. This chain joins TRBV28 and TRBJ2-7; as DNA is missing, the TRBD2 call by TCRdb cannot be tested. The CDR3 runs 15 residues. Germline-derived CDR1 and CDR2 are MDHEN and SYDVKM. Using reference TRBV28 and TRBJ2-7 for the parts outside the CDR3, the full variable domain is DVKVTQSSRYLVKRTGEKVFLECVQDMDHENMFWYRQDPGLGLRLIYFSYDVKMKEKGDIPEGYSVSREKKERFSLILESASTNQTSMYLCASSPPGPAAYEQYFGPGTRLTVT.

The chain has TRBV4-3 and TRBJ2-1. Per the germline V gene, CDR1 is LGHNA and CDR2 is YSLEER. CDR3 length: 14 residues. The CDR3 here is CASSPRTEYNEQFF.

The rearrangement uses TRBV12-3 or TRBV12-4 and TRBJ1-5. The CDR3 contains 13 residues. This chain's CDR3 is CASRDNSNQPQHF.

The chain joins TRBV19 to TRBJ2-7; the TCRdb D gene call, TRBD2, has no DNA to confirm it. The CDR3 is 15 residues long. Germline CDR1 LNHDA, CDR2 SQIVND (reference sequence). This chain's CDR3 is CASSITGTPPGEQYF. The whole variable domain, filled in from reference TRBV19 and TRBJ2-7, reads DGGITQSPKYLFRKEGQNVTLSCEQNLNHDAMYWYRQDPGQGLRLIYYSQIVNDFQKGDIAEGYSVSREKKESFPLTVTSAQKNPTAFYLCASSITGTPPGEQYFGPGTRLTVT.

Here the CDR3 reads CAWRSGPSTDTQYF. This rearrangement joins TRBV30 to TRBJ2-3; TCRdb designates TRBD2, a call that cannot be tested without DNA. Looked up from germline, CDR1 is GTSNPN and CDR2 is SVGIG (reference sequence). The CDR3 covers 14 residues.

This rearrangement joins TRBV5-1 to TRBJ2-5. CDR1 SGHRS and CDR2 YFSETQ come from the germline V gene. The CDR3 is 14 residues long. The CDR3 region is CASSLVLDTETQYF.

The chain employs TRBV28 and TRBJ2-5; TCRdb indicates TRBD1, and absent DNA this call remains unverified. Germline loops: CDR1 MDHEN, CDR2 SYDVKM. This CDR3 region has 14 residues. The CDR3 is CASNPGQGQETQYF.

The chain couples TRBV20-1 to TRBJ2-7; TCRdb calls TRBD2, which cannot be checked without DNA. The length of the CDR3 is 15 residues. Per the germline V gene, CDR1 is DFQATT and CDR2 is SNEGSKA (reference sequence). CDR3 sequence: CSARPTSGRSYEQYF.